This is a list of T cell receptor beta chains from one sample in a study of Ad26.COV2.S vaccination and SARS-CoV-2 variants. The repertoire was sequenced with immunoSEQ multiplex PCR; TCRdb's copy has only in-frame clones and lacks some. The sample consists of about 350,000 clones, roughly 90% of them appearing once. The sample in question was peripheral blood, obtained in a trial of Ad26.COV2.S vaccine versus placebo. The source of these receptors is a person between 18 and 65 years old who received the Ad26.COV2.S COVID-19 vaccine or a placebo. Both conserved end residues are part of each CDR3. Fields, in order: V gene, J gene, CDR3 protein.

V: TRBV4-2; J: TRBJ2-7; CDR3: CASSPREGDSSYEQYF
V: TRBV19; J: TRBJ1-5; CDR3: CASSIDLFRQGGQPQHF
V: TRBV6-1; J: TRBJ1-2; CDR3: CASSEEGGVYGYTF
V: TRBV19; J: TRBJ1-5; CDR3: CASSIDPGGNQPQHF
V: TRBV11-2; J: TRBJ2-3; CDR3: CASSFGGSPTDTQYF
V: TRBV9; J: TRBJ2-3; CDR3: CASSVGSIGTDTQYF
V: TRBV7-2; J: TRBJ2-7; CDR3: CASSSRTSGNYEQYF
V: TRBV27; J: TRBJ1-1; CDR3: CASSLNRGTEAFF
V: TRBV25-1; J: TRBJ1-2; CDR3: CASSGYRGRGYGYTF
V: TRBV9; J: TRBJ2-7; CDR3: CASSVEVGSSYEQYF
V: TRBV9; J: TRBJ1-1; CDR3: CASSGLSAGTGMTEAFF
V: TRBV6-6; J: TRBJ2-3; CDR3: CASSRGQGAVHTDTQYF
V: TRBV12-3/TRBV12-4; J: TRBJ1-1; CDR3: CASSFQENEAFF
V: TRBV30; J: TRBJ1-5; CDR3: CAWRGIGSNQPQHF
V: TRBV30; J: TRBJ2-3; CDR3: CAGATPYRGPPDTQYF
V: TRBV7-9; J: TRBJ2-5; CDR3: CASSLVAFPETQYF
V: TRBV5-6; J: TRBJ2-3; CDR3: CASSLAHPGDTQYF
V: TRBV3-1/TRBV3-2; J: TRBJ1-2; CDR3: CASSQASLVAGYTF
V: TRBV9; J: TRBJ2-7; CDR3: CASSRLWGPSGRTDEQYF
V: TRBV6-2/TRBV6-3; J: TRBJ2-1; CDR3: CASSYSRGHNEQFF
V: TRBV19; J: TRBJ2-7; CDR3: CASKTGTGPYEQYF
V: TRBV7-6; J: TRBJ2-7; CDR3: CASSVGTGYEQYF
V: TRBV20-1; J: TRBJ1-1; CDR3: CSANRGGRAFF
V: TRBV4-1; J: TRBJ2-7; CDR3: CASSHRIQGNEQYF
V: TRBV6-5; J: TRBJ2-5; CDR3: CASSYQGRDAETQYF
V: TRBV3-1/TRBV3-2; J: TRBJ1-1; CDR3: CASSKGRMNTEAFF
V: TRBV2; J: TRBJ1-1; CDR3: CASSRPTGGRTEAFF
V: TRBV6-4; J: TRBJ2-1; CDR3: CASSGAGTSGINEQFF
V: TRBV28; J: TRBJ2-1; CDR3: CASSWTSGWGGNEQFF
V: TRBV6-4; J: TRBJ1-1; CDR3: CASSAEENTEAFF
V: TRBV3-1/TRBV3-2; J: TRBJ1-3; CDR3: CASSQYFRNTIYF
V: TRBV4-3; J: TRBJ2-2; CDR3: CASSPRTGGTGELFF
V: TRBV28; J: TRBJ1-2; CDR3: CASSSYGGRGQVGYTF
V: TRBV5-6; J: TRBJ1-5; CDR3: CASTLGGNQPQHF
V: TRBV7-2; J: TRBJ2-6; CDR3: CASSLNRLSSGANVLTF
V: TRBV19; J: TRBJ2-2; CDR3: CASSRINREEGTGELFF
V: TRBV6-5; J: TRBJ1-4; CDR3: CASWTGGANEKLFF
V: TRBV7-2; J: TRBJ2-5; CDR3: CASSLDHDRQETQYF
V: TRBV7-9; J: TRBJ1-2; CDR3: CASSYRRDRGLGQNYGYTF
V: TRBV9; J: TRBJ1-1; CDR3: CASSVEGTGFAFF
V: TRBV27; J: TRBJ2-7; CDR3: CASRWDRGTYEQYF
V: TRBV9; J: TRBJ2-5; CDR3: CASSLRPVETQYF
V: TRBV19; J: TRBJ2-1; CDR3: CASIGTSGKGEQFF
V: TRBV5-1; J: TRBJ2-1; CDR3: CASSLGDRGDEQFF
V: TRBV6-2/TRBV6-3; J: TRBJ2-1; CDR3: CASSQTTGEAGGPHSYNEQFF
V: TRBV28; J: TRBJ1-5; CDR3: CASRPLGARSNQPQHF